These 5 T cell receptor beta chains originate from one sample sequenced in a study of cytomegalovirus exposure and HLA in healthy donors (TCRdb year 2017). The library was made by the immunoSEQ multiplex PCR assay. For the multiplex PCR, a mixture combining 60 forward primers for TCR Vbeta segments and 13 reverse primers for TCR Jbeta segments was used. TCRdb re-hosts the immuneACCESS table, in-frame sequences only. Its copies lack some clones; in the studies checked, an unresolved V gene accounts for under half of them, and the cause for the rest is not known. The sample has 100,000 to 150,000 clones on record, roughly 80% of them singletons. Around 20% of the sample belongs to the ten largest clones. Sequenced input: PBMCs. The source is a man in his late teens or twenties in good health and CMV-seropositive.

The chain uses TRBV7-8 and TRBJ2-3; D gene uncertain. CDR3 length equals 17 residues. The germline gives CDR1 SGHVS, CDR2 FQNEAQ. The V end lost 0 bases, the J end lost 6 bases, and 19 bases lay between the germline ends. The CDR3 here is CASSLAPSSAESDTQYF. The CDR3 nucleotides are TGTGCCAGCAGCTTAGCGCCCTCTAGTGCGGAATCGGATACGCAGTATTTT.

This clone was observed once. This chain uses TRBV10-2 with TRBJ2-5; 12 nucleotides agree with TRBD2. Germline V gene data show CDR1 as WSHSY and CDR2 as SAAADI. Losses at the gene ends were 6 bases for V and 3 bases for J; bases not matched to a gene: 14. This CDR3 is 18 amino acids long. In DNA, the CDR3 is TGCGCCAGCAGCCCTGGGGGGCTAGCGGGGGGGCCAGAAGAGACCCAGTACTTC. Its protein is CASSPGGLAGGPEETQYF.

This clone was observed a handful of times. The gene calls are TRBV4-2 and TRBJ2-1, with D possibly being TRBD2 (5 bases). The germline gives CDR1 LGHNA, CDR2 YNFKEQ. The ends were cut back, 5 bases at V and 8 bases at J, with 22 bases in the middle. The CDR3 totals 16 residues. CDR3 residues: CASSKAPPGGPHEQFF. DNA for the CDR3: TGTGCCAGCAGCAAAGCTCCTCCCGGCGGGCCCCATGAGCAGTTCTTC.

The V call is TRBV9, the J call TRBJ2-1; the match to TRBD2 covers 11 bases. Germline-derived CDR1 and CDR2 are SGDLS and YYNGEE. The CDR3 has 14 residues. J gave up 8 bases and V 1 base, and 2 bases lay outside the gene matches. The CDR3 nucleotides are TGTGCCAGCAGCGTACTAGCGGGGGGCCATGAGCAGTTCTTC. Translation: CASSVLAGGHEQFF.

The chain recombines TRBV27 with TRBJ1-1, with D possibly being TRBD1 (5 bases). Per the germline V gene, CDR1 is MNHEY and CDR2 is SMNVEV (reference sequence). There are 14 residues in the CDR3. The V end was cut by 2 bases, the J end by 5 bases, with 12 bases between. This CDR3 is CASSLAGFATEAFF. DNA of the CDR3: TGTGCCAGCAGTTTAGCAGGGTTTGCTACTGAAGCTTTCTTT.